This record looks at one T cell receptor beta chain sequence and its context. The antigen is not known. The data derive from a study of cytomegalovirus exposure and HLA in healthy donors. Points from the study as a whole: The study flagged approximately 180 TCR beta chains as cytomegalovirus-associated. There were a few CMV-associated chains whose specificity for CMV antigens was confirmed in vitro. Analyzed later, most CMV-associated TCR beta chains appeared HLA-restricted.

Between the trimmed V and J ends, which lost 1 base and 4 bases, there was a span of 5 bases. Germline V gives CDR1 SGHTA, CDR2 FQGNSA. This CDR3 has 14 amino acids. Primers: 60 Vbeta forward and 13 Jbeta reverse. Sequencing was performed with immunoSEQ multiplex PCR; in TCRdb, only in-frame clones are kept and a portion is missing. The sample consists of approximately 89,000 clones, approximately 60% of them appearing once. This receptor was obtained from a woman younger than 45 in good health and CMV-seropositive. What was sequenced was PBMCs. The V gene is TRBV7-2, the J gene TRBJ1-6; D gene unclear. The chain's CDR3 is CASSLEPYNSPLHF. The CDR3 nucleotides are TGTGCCAGCAGCTTAGAGCCTTATAATTCACCCCTCCACTTT.